The next 18 T cell receptor beta chains were all read from a single sample in a study of regulatory T cells in long-lasting Graves disease. The sample's time point: newly diagnosed GD, antithyroid drugs for less than 3 months. RNA isolated from PBMCs was used to make the TCR library. The authors built TCR beta libraries using iRepertoire HTBI primers and Arm-PCR of CDR3 regions. Via MiXCR, TCRdb re-called the multiplex PCR reads, giving one row per CDR3 protein. The data hold a few hundred thousand distinct CDR3 sequences, with about an eighth observed a single time. The sample also formed part of further work on T cells in Graves' hyperthyroidism and ophthalmopathy.

The sequencing used peripheral blood mononuclear cells (PBMCs), collected at new diagnosis, from a patient treated with antithyroid drugs. The receptors here all came from a woman aged 18-29 years with Graves disease.

This clonotype was found many times. The chain has TRBV6-2 or TRBV6-3 and TRBJ1-5; D is undetermined. This CDR3 spans 15 amino acids. Trimming took off 7 bases at V and 4 bases at J, with 17 bases between the two ends. Germline V gene data show CDR1 as MNHEY and CDR2 as SVGEGT. The CDR3 here is CASTFTGRFNQPQHF. In DNA form, the CDR3 reads TGTGCCAGCACCTTTACCGGACGGTTTAATCAGCCCCAGCATTTT.

This clonotype came up many times. This chain connects TRBV6-5 to TRBJ2-1; D call uncertain. Trimming left V 2 bases short and J 3 bases short, with 14 bases between. Germline CDR1 MNHEY, CDR2 SVGAGI. This CDR3 region has 16 residues. The CDR3 loop is CASSYAGPGGYNEQFF. CDR3 sequence (DNA): TGTGCCAGCAGTTACGCCGGCCCCGGCGGCTACAATGAGCAGTTCTTC.

The chain has TRBV28 and TRBJ2-3; 10 nucleotides agree with TRBD2. Trimming at V came to 8 bases and at J to 2 bases, leaving 13 bases not matched to a gene. CDR3 size: 17 residues. Germline V lookup: CDR1 MDHEN, CDR2 SYDVKM. DNA for the CDR3: TGTGCCAGCTCCCTAAGCGGGAGGGCCCCCTACACAGATACGCAGTATTTT. Amino acid sequence: CASSLSGRAPYTDTQYF.

This clonotype showed up many times. The gene calls are TRBV30 and TRBJ2-2; 10 bases line up with TRBD2. Germline CDR1 is GTSNPN and CDR2 is SVGIG (reference sequence). The CDR3 spans 16 residues. Trimming removed 1 base from V and 1 base from J; junction bases left unmatched: 3. CDR3 sequence reads: CAWSGLAGLNTGELFF. For the CDR3, the DNA is TGTGCCTGGAGTGGACTAGCGGGTCTGAACACCGGGGAGCTGTTTTTT.

This clonotype appeared many times. This chain uses TRBV4-1 with TRBJ2-7; TRBD2 aligns across 7 bases. Germline V gene sequence: CDR1 MGHRA, CDR2 YSYEKL. The CDR3 loop spans 14 amino acids. With 4 bases clipped from V and 2 bases from J, the junction kept 5 bases outside the gene matches. CDR3 loop: CASSLAGGAYEQYF. CDR3 nucleotide sequence: TGCGCCAGCAGCCTAGCGGGTGGAGCCTACGAGCAGTACTTC.

The gene calls are TRBV9 and TRBJ2-1; D is uncertain. The CDR3 covers 15 residues. V lost 0 bases to trimming and J lost 8 bases, with 15 bases between them. Germline loops: CDR1 SGDLS, CDR2 YYNGEE. The CDR3 here is CASSVEDPPWDEQFF. CDR3 DNA: TGTGCCAGCAGCGTAGAGGACCCCCCGTGGGATGAGCAGTTCTTC. Based on the CDR3 plus reference TRBV9 and TRBJ2-1, the full variable domain is DSGVTQTPKHLITATGQRVTLRCSPRSGDLSVYWYQQSLDQGLQFLIQYYNGEERAKGNILERFSAQQFPDLHSELNLSSLELGDSALYFCASSVEDPPWDEQFFGPGTRLTVL.

This clonotype was counted at least ten times. This rearrangement joins TRBV6-5 to TRBJ1-1, with D possibly being TRBD1 (5 bases). Germline values: CDR1 MNHEY, CDR2 SVGAGI. V lost 2 bases to trimming and J lost 1 base, with 11 bases between them. The CDR3 is 15 residues long. CDR3 nucleotides: TGTGCCAGCAGTTACCCGGGGGTCCAGAACACTGAAGCTTTCTTT. This gives the protein CASSYPGVQNTEAFF.

This clonotype was recorded many times. The rearrangement uses TRBV20-1 and TRBJ1-2, with 8 nucleotides matching TRBD1. V trimming: 0 bases; J trimming: 8 bases; junction bases outside the gene matches: 2. The CDR3 is 12 amino acids. CDR1 is DFQATT, CDR2 SNEGSKA, per germline (reference sequence). CDR3 sequence (DNA): TGCAGTGCTAGAGAACAGGGGGGGGGCTACACCTTC. Its translation: CSAREQGGGYTF.

In its sample, this clonotype was seen many times. The chain has TRBV28 and TRBJ1-1; D remains unclear. The germline V gene encodes CDR1 MDHEN and CDR2 SYDVKM. This CDR3 has 15 amino acids. V gave up 4 bases and J gave up 1 base, with 13 bases separating them. DNA of the CDR3: TGTGCCAGCAGTTACCCGCCGGAGGGGAACACTGAAGCTTTCTTT. Translating gives CASSYPPEGNTEAFF. The complete variable domain, with remaining parts taken from reference TRBV28 and TRBJ1-1, reads DVKVTQSSRYLVKRTGEKVFLECVQDMDHENMFWYRQDPGLGLRLIYFSYDVKMKEKGDIPEGYSVSREKKERFSLILESASTNQTSMYLCASSYPPEGNTEAFFGQGTRLTVV.

This clonotype has at least ten counts. This chain uses TRBV12-3 or TRBV12-4 with TRBJ2-1, with TRBD2 matching over 7 bases. V trimming: 2 bases; J trimming: 7 bases; junction bases outside the gene matches: 14. The CDR3 runs to 17 residues. CDR3 sequence reads: CASSLPRWAGVMNEQFF. CDR3 coding DNA: TGTGCCAGCAGTTTACCCCGCTGGGCGGGAGTGATGAATGAGCAGTTCTTC.

The gene calls are TRBV7-2 and TRBJ2-1; possible D gene TRBD1, 6 bases. Germline V lookup: CDR1 SGHTA, CDR2 FQGNSA. V was shortened by 0 bases and J by 5 bases, with 11 bases between the two germline ends. The CDR3 sequence is 15 residues long. This CDR3 is CASSLAGTSNNEQFF. CDR3 DNA: TGTGCCAGCAGCTTAGCGGGGACATCCAACAATGAGCAGTTCTTC.

This clonotype was recorded at least ten times. This chain links TRBV7-9 with TRBJ2-3; 10 nucleotides match TRBD1. Germline values: CDR1 SEHNR, CDR2 FQNEAQ (reference sequence). V lost 4 bases, J lost 3 bases, and 7 bases stayed unmatched. CDR3 size: 16 residues. The CDR3 region is CASSSTRDRGTDTQYF. In DNA form, the CDR3 reads TGTGCCAGCAGCTCAACACGGGACAGGGGAACAGATACGCAGTATTTT.

This clonotype was detected only a few times. A much larger clone lies one base from this, so it may be a read error. This chain connects TRBV7-3 to TRBJ2-3; a possible D gene is TRBD2 (7 bases). Germline assignment: CDR1 SGHTA and CDR2 FQGTGA. The CDR3 runs 12 residues. The CDR3 here is CGSSPGGRAQYF. The DNA of the CDR3 is TGTGGCAGCAGCCCCGGGGGGCGGGCGCAGTATTTT.

This clonotype was seen repeatedly, ten times or more. The rearrangement joins TRBV24-1 to TRBJ2-5; 7 nucleotides align to TRBD1. V shed 1 base, J shed 5 bases, and the junction held 6 bases outside the gene matches. The CDR3 runs 15 residues. The germline V gene has CDR1 KGHDR and CDR2 SFDVKD. The CDR3 sequence: CATSDFGHRGETQYF. The CDR3 DNA reads TGTGCCACCAGTGATTTTGGTCACAGGGGCGAGACCCAGTACTTC.

The V gene is TRBV4-2, the J gene TRBJ2-5; 10 bases are shared with TRBD2. The CDR3 length is 15 residues. The trim removed 2 bases at V and 4 bases at J, leaving 4 bases unmatched. Looked up from germline, CDR1 is LGHNA and CDR2 is YNFKEQ. The DNA for the CDR3 is TGTGCCAGCAGCCAACGTAGCGGGGGGATAGAGACCCAGTACTTC. Translating it yields CASSQRSGGIETQYF.

This clonotype was picked up a small number of times. The chain links TRBV4-1 to TRBJ2-1, with no clear D. Matching the DNA end better, TRBJ2-5 makes the J call doubtful. The CDR3 has 13 residues. Germline CDR1 is MGHRA and CDR2 is YSYEKL. The CDR3 sequence: CASSQWIQETQYF. The DNA for the CDR3 is TGCGCCAGCAGCCAGTGGATCCAAGAGACCCAGTACTTC.

V usage is TRBV20-1 and J usage is TRBJ2-3; 13 nucleotides line up with TRBD2. The CDR3 loop spans 16 amino acids. Germline loops: CDR1 DFQATT, CDR2 SNEGSKA (reference sequence). Trimming cost V 5 bases and J 2 bases; bases outside gene matches: 7. The CDR3 nucleotides are TGCAGTGCTCCCCCCGGACTAGCGGGGGCCACAGATACGCAGTATTTT. Its translation: CSAPPGLAGATDTQYF.

This clonotype was counted ten times or more. This chain uses TRBV7-3 with TRBJ1-1; no clear D. V was shortened by 2 bases and J by 0 bases, with 13 bases between the two germline ends. The CDR3 has 16 residues. Germline CDR1 reads SGHTA; CDR2 reads FQGTGA. The CDR3 nucleotides read TGTGCCAGCAGCTTACACGGAGATGGGGTGAACACTGAAGCTTTCTTT. Amino acid sequence: CASSLHGDGVNTEAFF.